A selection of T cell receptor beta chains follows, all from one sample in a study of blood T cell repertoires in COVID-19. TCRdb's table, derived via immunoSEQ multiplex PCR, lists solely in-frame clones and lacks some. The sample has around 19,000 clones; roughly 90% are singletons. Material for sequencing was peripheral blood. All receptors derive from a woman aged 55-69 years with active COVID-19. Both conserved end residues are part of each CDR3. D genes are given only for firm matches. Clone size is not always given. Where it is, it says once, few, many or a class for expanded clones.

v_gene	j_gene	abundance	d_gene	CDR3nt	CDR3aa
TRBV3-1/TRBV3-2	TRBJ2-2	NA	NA	TGTGCCAGCAGCCAAGAGAGGGCTTGGACCGGGGAGCTGTTTTTT	CASSQERAWTGELFF
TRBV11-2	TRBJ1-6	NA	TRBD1	TGTGCCAGCAGCTTATGGGCAGGGGGCGATTCACCCCTCCACTTT	CASSLWAGGDSPLHF
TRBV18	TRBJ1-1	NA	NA	TGTGCCAGCTCACCACCTAGACTGGGAGGTACTGAAGCTTTCTTT	CASSPPRLGGTEAFF
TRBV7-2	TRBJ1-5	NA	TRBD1	TGTGCCAGCAGCTTAGATGCAGGGGGGAATCAGCCCCAGCATTTT	CASSLDAGGNQPQHF
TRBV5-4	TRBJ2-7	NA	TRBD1	TGTGCCAGCAGCTCTAGGACAGGGGACCACGAGCAGTACTTC	CASSSRTGDHEQYF
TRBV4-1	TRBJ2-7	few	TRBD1	TGCGCCAGCAGCCAAGTACTTAAACTTACGGGACAGGGTAACGAGCAGTACTTC	CASSQVLKLTGQGNEQYF
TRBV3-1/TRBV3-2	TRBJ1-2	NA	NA	TGTGCCAGCAGCCAAGCTGCCAGTTATGGCTACACCTTC	CASSQAASYGYTF
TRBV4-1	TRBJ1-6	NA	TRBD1	TGCGCCAGCAGCCAAGGTGGGGGTCAGGGACAGTACCCCCTCCACTTT	CASSQGGGQGQYPLHF
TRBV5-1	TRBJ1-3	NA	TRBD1	TGCGCCAGCAGCTTGGAGGGACAGCACTCTGGAAACACCATATATTTT	CASSLEGQHSGNTIYF
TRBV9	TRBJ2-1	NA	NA	TGTGCCAGCAGCGCCGGGAACCACTTAGGTTACAATGAGCAGTTCTTC	CASSAGNHLGYNEQFF
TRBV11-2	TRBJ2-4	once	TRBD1	TGTGCCAGCAGCACGACAGGGGGCAAAAACATTCAGTACTTC	CASSTTGGKNIQYF
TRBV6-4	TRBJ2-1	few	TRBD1	TGTGCCAGCAGCGGGACAGGGGGGCCCAACAATGAGCAGTTCTTC	CASSGTGGPNNEQFF
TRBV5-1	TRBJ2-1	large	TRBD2	TGCGCCAGCAGAGCGGGACTAGCGGCCTACAATGAGCAGTTCTTC	CASRAGLAAYNEQFF